This entry features one T cell receptor (beta chain) sequence. The data were produced by immunoSEQ multiplex PCR, yet TCRdb's version contains in-frame clones alone and is incomplete. The profile shows hundreds of thousands of clones, roughly 85% of them singletons. These data come from a study of blood T cell repertoires in COVID-19. The wider study: Researchers got acute and convalescent COVID-19 samples from the United States, Italy and Spain.

Trimming took 1 base from V and 5 from J, leaving 8 bases between them. This CDR3 is 13 amino acids long. The germline gives CDR1 MGHDK, CDR2 SYGVNS. This chain links TRBV25-1 with TRBJ1-2; possibly TRBD1 for D (5 bases). This TCR was recovered from a man aged 45 to 65 with active or convalescent COVID-19. Specimen: peripheral blood. DNA for the CDR3: TGTGCCAGCAGTGAATCGCCAGGGTATGGCTACACCTTC. Translating it yields CASSESPGYGYTF.